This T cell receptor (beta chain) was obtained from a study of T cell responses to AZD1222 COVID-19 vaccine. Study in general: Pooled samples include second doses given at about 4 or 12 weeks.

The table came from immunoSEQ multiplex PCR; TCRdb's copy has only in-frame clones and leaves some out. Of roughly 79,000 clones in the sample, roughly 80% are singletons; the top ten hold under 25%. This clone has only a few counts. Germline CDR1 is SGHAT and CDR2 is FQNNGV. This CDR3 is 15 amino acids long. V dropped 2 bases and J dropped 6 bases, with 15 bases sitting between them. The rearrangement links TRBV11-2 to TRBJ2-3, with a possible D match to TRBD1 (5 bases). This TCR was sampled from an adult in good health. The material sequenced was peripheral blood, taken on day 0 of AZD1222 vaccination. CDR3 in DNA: TGTGCCAGCAGCTTAACCGTCAGGGCTTCCGATACGCAGTATTTT. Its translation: CASSLTVRASDTQYF.